This passage covers 21 T cell receptor beta chains from one sample sequenced in a study of low-dose radiotherapy and immunotherapy resistance in tumors. TRAV- and TRBV-specific primers primed first-strand cDNA, covering alpha and beta chains. TCRs were amplified for about 18 PCR cycles with a constant-region primer and V-primer adapter. MiXCR, run by TCRdb on the reads, gives a single entry per CDR3 protein. The sample holds around 18,000 distinct CDR3 sequences, around two thirds seen once. These receptor sequences come from a human donor with advanced metastatic prostate, ovarian, gallbladder or colorectal cancer (not recorded which). This table probably holds off-target reads from a library built for another chain.

The chain has TRBV29-1 and TRBJ2-1, with TRBD2 identical over 8 bases. Germline CDR1 SQVTM, CDR2 ANQGSEA. J lost 7 bases, V lost 5 bases, and 7 bases had no gene match. This CDR3 is 13 amino acids long. The CDR3 reads CSVNRGGGNEQFF. Written as DNA, the CDR3 is TGCAGCGTTAACCGGGGGGGCGGGAATGAGCAGTTCTTC.

V is TRBV5-1 and J is TRBJ2-7; 8 nucleotides match TRBD1. This CDR3 has 17 residues. The trim removed 4 bases at V and 1 base at J, leaving 13 bases unmatched. Germline CDR1 is SGHRS and CDR2 is YFSETQ. This chain's CDR3 is CASSPIGQGEGSYEQYF. The CDR3 DNA follows: TGCGCCAGCAGCCCAATCGGACAGGGCGAAGGGTCCTACGAGCAGTACTTC.

The chain carries TRBV7-2 and TRBJ2-7; D call uncertain. V was cut by 5 bases and J by 2 bases, with 4 bases left in between. The germline V gene encodes CDR1 SGHTA and CDR2 FQGNSA. The CDR3 loop spans 11 amino acids. CDR3: CASSNAYEQYF. The CDR3 region has the DNA TGTGCCAGCAGCAACGCCTACGAGCAGTACTTC.

J is TRBJ2-7 and V is TRBV29-1; D might be TRBD2 (7 bases). This CDR3 is built from 12 residues. V lost 4 bases and J lost 4, with 11 bases in between. Germline-derived CDR1 and CDR2 are SQVTM and ANQGSEA. The CDR3 loop reads CSVGGGEYEQYF. DNA for the CDR3: TGCAGCGTTGGAGGGGGGGAGTACGAGCAGTACTTC.

Here the CDR3 DNA reads TGTGCCAGTACCACGGGACAGGGGACAGATACGCAGTATTTT. The encoded protein is CASTTGQGTDTQYF. The chain carries TRBV19 and TRBJ2-3, with 10 bases matching TRBD1. J gave up 3 bases and V 7 bases, and 4 bases lay outside the gene matches. The CDR3 runs to 14 residues. From germline, CDR1 is LNHDA and CDR2 SQIVND (reference sequence).

The V and J genes are TRBV10-2 and TRBJ2-5; 7 positions agree with TRBD2. V was pared by 6 bases and J by 4 bases, with 8 bases of the junction left unmatched. CDR1 WSHSY and CDR2 SAAADI come from the germline V gene. CDR3 size: 14 residues. CDR3 sequence (DNA): TGCGCCAGCAGGGTTTCGGGGGGAGGAGAGACCCAGTACTTC. Amino acids: CASRVSGGGETQYF.

This chain connects TRBV20-1 to TRBJ2-1; TRBD2 matches 13 bases. This CDR3 has 14 amino acids. CDR1 and CDR2 from the germline V gene are DFQATT and SNEGSKA (reference sequence). With V trimmed by 8 bases and J by 8 bases, 9 bases remained unmatched. The CDR3 nucleotides read TGCAGTCCCCGGGGGACTAGCGGGATGGATGAGCAGTTCTTC. This gives the protein CSPRGTSGMDEQFF.

The gene calls are TRBV20-1 and TRBJ1-1, with a weak D call TRBD1 (6 bases). Germline V gene lookup returns CDR1 DFQATT and CDR2 SNEGSKA (reference sequence). V was clipped by 6 bases and J by 9 bases, with 17 bases between them. The CDR3 extends over 12 amino acids. The CDR3 is CSAPVDQGKAFF. CDR3 coding DNA: TGCAGTGCCCCAGTTGATCAGGGGAAAGCTTTCTTT.

This clonotype was detected once. The chain carries TRBV2 and TRBJ2-2, with TRBD1 matching 12 bases. Looked up from germline, CDR1 is SNHLY and CDR2 is FYNNEI. CDR3 length: 17 amino acids. V lost 6 bases, J lost 4 bases, and 9 bases stayed unmatched. The CDR3 region is CASSRDGTGGFTGELFF. The CDR3, as DNA: TGTGCCAGCAGCCGCGACGGGACAGGGGGCTTCACCGGGGAGCTGTTTTTT. Filled out from reference TRBV2 and TRBJ2-2, the complete variable domain reads EPEVTQTPSHQVTQMGQEVILRCVPISNHLYFYWYRQILGQKVEFLVSFYNNEISEKSEIFDDQFSVERPDGSNFTLKIRSTKLEDSAMYFCASSRDGTGGFTGELFFGEGSRLTVL.

This sequence joins TRBV28 and TRBJ2-7, with D uncertain. CDR1 and CDR2 (germline): MDHEN, SYDVKM. Trimming removed 6 bases at V and 2 bases at J, with 8 bases between. The CDR3 runs to 12 residues. CDR3 in amino acids: CASRKRAYEQYF. The CDR3 DNA is TGTGCCAGCAGGAAAAGGGCCTACGAGCAGTACTTC.

This chain links TRBV18 with TRBJ1-1; D unclear. This CDR3 region has 15 residues. In germline, CDR1 is KGHSH, CDR2 LQKENI. V lost 2 bases, J lost 0 bases, and 10 bases lay in between. CDR3 sequence (DNA): TGTGCCAGCTCACCAGGGCAGAAAGTGAACACTGAAGCTTTCTTT. This encodes CASSPGQKVNTEAFF. Full variable domain (missing parts from reference TRBV18 and TRBJ1-1): NAGVMQNPRHLVRRRGQEARLRCSPMKGHSHVYWYRQLPEEGLKFMVYLQKENIIDESGMPKERFSAEFPKEGPSILRIQQVVRGDSAAYFCASSPGQKVNTEAFFGQGTRLTVV.

The chain couples TRBV6-2 or TRBV6-3 to TRBJ2-1; D is undetermined. Per germline, CDR1 MNHEY and CDR2 SVGEGT. This CDR3 region has 12 residues. The V end lost 3 bases, the J end lost 8 bases, and 8 bases lay between the germline ends. The CDR3 spells CASSYWLHEQFF. Here the CDR3 DNA reads TGTGCCAGCAGTTATTGGCTGCATGAGCAGTTCTTC.

This clonotype has only a few counts. J is TRBJ1-1 and V is TRBV28; a possible D gene is TRBD1 (5 bases). The CDR3 runs to 13 residues. V was cut by 6 bases and J by 8 bases, with 16 bases left in between. Germline CDR1 reads MDHEN; CDR2 reads SYDVKM. The CDR3 is CASSPYGRQEAFF. As DNA, the CDR3 is TGTGCCAGCAGCCCATACGGGCGACAGGAAGCTTTCTTT.

The J gene is TRBJ2-7, the V gene TRBV29-1; 9 nucleotides agree with TRBD1. Germline CDR1 is SQVTM and CDR2 is ANQGSEA. After removal of 7 bases from V and 2 bases from J, the junction contained 15 bases not matched to a gene. This CDR3 has 16 amino acids. The CDR3 nucleotides are TGCAGCGCTGCACCCCTGGGACAGGGCGGCACCTACGAGCAGTACTTC. Translating gives CSAAPLGQGGTYEQYF.

This clonotype has just one count. The chain carries TRBV6-5 and TRBJ2-3, with TRBD2 matching 7 bases. CDR1 and CDR2 (germline): MNHEY, SVGAGI. CDR3 size: 15 residues. The V gene end was trimmed by 6 bases and the J gene end by 4 bases; junction bases not matched to a gene: 10. The CDR3 sequence: CASSPRARGADTQYF. DNA for the CDR3: TGTGCCAGCAGCCCCCGGGCCCGGGGGGCAGATACGCAGTATTTT.

The rearrangement joins TRBV5-1 to TRBJ2-2; perhaps TRBD2 as D (5 bases). Trimming took off 7 bases at V and 3 bases at J, with 10 bases between the two ends. Germline assignment: CDR1 SGHRS and CDR2 YFSETQ. This CDR3 is built from 13 residues. The CDR3 region is CASRTGDTGELFF. DNA of the CDR3: TGCGCCAGCCGGACCGGGGACACCGGGGAGCTGTTTTTT. The full variable domain, completed using reference TRBV5-1 and TRBJ2-2, is KAGVTQTPRYLIKTRGQQVTLSCSPISGHRSVSWYQQTPGQGLQFLFEYFSETQRNKGNFPGRFSGRQFSNSRSEMNVSTLELGDSALYLCASRTGDTGELFFGEGSRLTVL.

The chain has TRBV6-2 or TRBV6-3 and TRBJ2-7; a weak D match, TRBD1 (6 bases). V was pared by 6 bases and J by 2 bases, with 14 bases between. Germline-derived CDR1 and CDR2 are MNHEY and SVGEGT. The CDR3 spans 14 residues. DNA of the CDR3: TGTGCCAGCAGAACAGGGCGAGCAACCTACGAGCAGTACTTC. Translated, it gives CASRTGRATYEQYF.

This chain uses TRBV6-1 with TRBJ1-6; D is unresolved. Between the trimmed V and J ends, which lost 6 bases and 5 bases, there was a span of 11 bases. Germline values: CDR1 MNHNS, CDR2 SASEGT. The CDR3 runs 14 residues. The chain's CDR3 is CASSQSWNNSPLHF. DNA of the CDR3: TGTGCCAGCAGCCAAAGCTGGAATAATTCACCCCTCCACTTT.

In this sample, this clonotype turned up once. This chain uses TRBV15 with TRBJ2-1, with 11 bases matching TRBD1. Germline V gives CDR1 LNHNV, CDR2 YYDKDF (reference sequence). V lost 5 bases, J lost 3 bases, and 3 bases stayed unmatched. CDR3 length: 15 amino acids. CDR3: CATSRGTGGYNEQFF. CDR3 nucleotides: TGTGCCACCAGCCGCGGGACAGGGGGCTACAATGAGCAGTTCTTC.

V and J are TRBV20-1 and TRBJ1-3; 7 bases are a match to TRBD1. The CDR3 has 13 amino acids. The V gene end was trimmed by 2 bases and the J gene end by 5 bases; junction bases not matched to a gene: 3. CDR1 and CDR2 from the germline V gene are DFQATT and SNEGSKA (reference sequence). The CDR3 region is CSARPGQRNTIYF. As DNA, the CDR3 is TGCAGTGCTAGACCGGGACAGAGAAACACCATATATTTT.

The chain joins TRBV28 to TRBJ1-2; the D is unclear. This CDR3 region has 14 residues. Trimming removed 5 bases from V and 7 bases from J, with 17 bases in between. The germline V gene has CDR1 MDHEN and CDR2 SYDVKM. DNA of the CDR3: TGTGCCAGCAGTCCCCCCGCCCGAGGTAGTGGCTACACCTTC. Residues: CASSPPARGSGYTF.